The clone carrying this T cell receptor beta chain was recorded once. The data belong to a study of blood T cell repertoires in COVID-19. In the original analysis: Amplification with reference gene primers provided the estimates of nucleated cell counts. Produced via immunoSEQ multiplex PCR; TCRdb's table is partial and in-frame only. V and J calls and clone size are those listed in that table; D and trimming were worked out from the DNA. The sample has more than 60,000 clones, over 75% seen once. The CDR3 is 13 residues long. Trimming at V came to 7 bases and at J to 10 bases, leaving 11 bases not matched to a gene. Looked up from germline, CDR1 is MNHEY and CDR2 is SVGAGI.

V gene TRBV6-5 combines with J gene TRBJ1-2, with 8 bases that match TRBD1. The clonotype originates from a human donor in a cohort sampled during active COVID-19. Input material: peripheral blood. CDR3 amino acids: CASNHRGWSDYTF. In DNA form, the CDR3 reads TGTGCCAGCAACCACAGGGGGTGGAGTGACTACACCTTC.